This T cell receptor beta chain appears in the sequencing data of a study of T cell responses to AZD1222 COVID-19 vaccine. Germline lookup yields CDR1 SGHRS and CDR2 YFSETQ. V was trimmed by 4 bases and J by 5 bases, leaving 13 bases between them. The CDR3 spans 15 residues. In this sample, this clone turned up once. Repertoires were generated with immunoSEQ multiplex PCR, while TCRdb's copy carries only in-frame clones and drops some. This repertoire shows about 140,000 clones, approximately 90% found once; its top ten account for 2.8%. V and J are TRBV5-1 and TRBJ1-6, with unresolved D. The receptor was isolated from an adult in good health. Material: peripheral blood, obtained on day 0 of AZD1222 vaccination. For the CDR3, the DNA is TGCGCCAGCAGCCCCGCGACGGGTAATAATTCACCCCTCCACTTT. Translating it yields CASSPATGNNSPLHF. Looking up the rest from reference TRBV5-1 and TRBJ1-6 gives the full variable domain: KAGVTQTPRYLIKTRGQQVTLSCSPISGHRSVSWYQQTPGQGLQFLFEYFSETQRNKGNFPGRFSGRQFSNSRSEMNVSTLELGDSALYLCASSPATGNNSPLHFGNGTRLTVT.